The 24 T cell receptor beta chains given below trace back to one sample, sequenced in a study of control samples from healthy donors and cancer patients. The repertoire was sequenced with immunoSEQ multiplex PCR; TCRdb's copy has only in-frame clones and lacks some. Of 65,000 to 70,000 clones detected, over 65% appear once; the ten largest clones hold 2.9%. Input material: PBMCs. These receptors were obtained from a woman between 50 and 59 years old with lung cancer.

V usage is TRBV27 and J usage is TRBJ1-1; 7 bases fit TRBD1. V dropped 6 bases and J dropped 6; count of bases not matched to a gene: 1. The germline gives CDR1 MNHEY, CDR2 SMNVEV (reference sequence). This CDR3 is built from 11 residues. CDR3 nucleotides: TGTGCCAGCAGCGACAGGGCTGAAGCTTTCTTT. It encodes CASSDRAEAFF.

This clone was observed a handful of times. V is TRBV7-2 and J is TRBJ1-2, with D maybe TRBD1 (5 bases). Between the trimmed V and J ends, which lost 1 base and 6 bases, there was a span of 12 bases. Germline V CDR1 and CDR2: SGHTA, FQGNSA. The CDR3 totals 14 residues. The CDR3: CASSLGPGLDGYTF. In DNA, the CDR3 is TGTGCCAGCAGCTTAGGTCCGGGGCTGGATGGCTACACCTTC.

This chain links TRBV4-3 with TRBJ2-3; 9 bases line up with TRBD2. Trimming removed 3 bases from V and 0 bases from J; junction bases left unmatched: 7. The CDR3 spans 17 residues. From germline, CDR1 is LGHNA and CDR2 YSLEER. The CDR3 nucleotides are TGCGCCAGCAGCCAGTCCGTAGCGGGGGCTAGCACAGATACGCAGTATTTT. Its protein product is CASSQSVAGASTDTQYF.

This chain joins TRBV14 and TRBJ1-3; D unresolved. The CDR3 covers 17 residues. Germline CDR1 reads SGHDN; CDR2 reads FVKESK. Trimming took off 1 base at V and 0 bases at J, with 13 bases between the two ends. The CDR3 DNA reads TGTGCCAGCAGCCAAGTCGGGCAGTCGTTCTCTGGAAACACCATATATTTT. Its translation: CASSQVGQSFSGNTIYF.

The chain combines TRBV5-1 with TRBJ2-5; D is ambiguous. The CDR3 is 11 residues long. Germline values: CDR1 SGHRS, CDR2 YFSETQ. V was cut by 2 bases and J by 4 bases, with 3 bases left in between. The chain's CDR3 is CASSFLETQYF. The DNA for the CDR3 is TGCGCCAGCAGCTTTTTAGAGACCCAGTACTTC.

The V call is TRBV7-9, the J call TRBJ1-1, with D unresolved. Germline CDR1 SEHNR, CDR2 FQNEAQ (reference sequence). V was cut by 5 bases and J by 1 base, with 8 bases left in between. The CDR3 is 13 amino acids. The CDR3 region is CASSVLANTEAFF. The CDR3 DNA reads as TGTGCCAGCAGCGTATTGGCGAACACTGAAGCTTTCTTT.

This chain connects TRBV30 to TRBJ1-5; TRBD1 agrees at 9 bases. V shed 1 base, J shed 6 bases, and the junction held 4 bases outside the gene matches. This CDR3 comprises 14 residues. Germline values: CDR1 GTSNPN, CDR2 SVGIG (reference sequence). The CDR3 nucleotides are TGTGCCTGGAGTGACGGGACAGGGATTCAGCCCCAGCATTTT. Protein sequence: CAWSDGTGIQPQHF. Complete variable domain (other parts from reference TRBV30 and TRBJ1-5): SQTIHQWPATLVQPVGSPLSLECTVEGTSNPNLYWYRQAAGRGLQLLFYSVGIGQISSEVPQNLSASRPQDRQFILSSKKLLLSDSGFYLCAWSDGTGIQPQHFGDGTRLSIL.

This clone appeared a few times. The CDR3 region has the DNA TGTGCCATTCAGACGGGGCCATACACCGGGGAGCTGTTTTTT. Its protein product is CAIQTGPYTGELFF. The chain uses TRBV7-2 and TRBJ2-2; tentatively, D is TRBD1 or TRBD2 (5 bases each). Trimming removed 10 bases from V and 3 bases from J, with 15 bases in between. This CDR3 has 14 amino acids. Germline V CDR1 and CDR2: SGHTA, FQGNSA.

The rearrangement joins TRBV5-4 to TRBJ2-1; D unresolved. Germline V lookup: CDR1 SGHNT, CDR2 YYREEE (reference sequence). Trimming left V 0 bases short and J 9 bases short, with 13 bases between. The CDR3 extends over 14 amino acids. For the CDR3, the DNA is TGTGCCAGCAGCTTGGAGCTAGATGGAGTTGAGCAGTTCTTC. Amino acid sequence: CASSLELDGVEQFF.

This rearrangement joins TRBV19 to TRBJ2-6; no firm D call. Trimming stripped 3 bases from V and 0 bases from J, with 15 bases between. Germline V gene lookup returns CDR1 LNHDA and CDR2 SQIVND (reference sequence). The length of the CDR3 is 18 residues. CDR3 sequence reads: CASSIRHGSPSGANVLTF. The CDR3 DNA reads as TGTGCCAGTAGTATTAGGCACGGATCACCCTCTGGGGCCAACGTCCTGACTTTC.

The V call is TRBV24-1, the J call TRBJ2-7; 9 bases match TRBD1. The J segment lost 3 bases and the V segment lost 5 bases, leaving 10 bases of the junction unmatched. CDR3 length: 16 amino acids. Germline V CDR1 and CDR2: KGHDR, SFDVKD. CDR3 DNA sequence: TGTGCCACCAGTGGGGGACAGGGAGGGGAGATCTACGAGCAGTACTTC. Its protein is CATSGGQGGEIYEQYF.

The chain links TRBV7-8 to TRBJ1-1; 7 bases fit TRBD1. J gave up 4 bases and V 5 bases, and 13 bases lay outside the gene matches. The CDR3 has 16 residues. The V gene's germline CDR1 is SGHVS and CDR2 FQNEAQ. The CDR3 protein is CASSERTGGGSTEAFF. CDR3 in DNA: TGTGCCAGCAGCGAAAGGACAGGTGGGGGGAGCACTGAAGCTTTCTTT.

The V call is TRBV4-3, the J call TRBJ1-6; 7 positions match TRBD1. The length of the CDR3 is 15 residues. Germline assignment: CDR1 LGHNA and CDR2 YSLEER. V dropped 5 bases and J dropped 7; count of bases not matched to a gene: 8. The CDR3 sequence is CASSTHRGGNSPLHF. The CDR3 DNA sequence: TGCGCCAGCAGCACCCACAGGGGTGGGAATTCACCCCTCCACTTT.

This clone was seen more than once but under ten times. V is TRBV24-1 and J is TRBJ1-1; TRBD1 aligns across 7 bases. Germline V gene sequence: CDR1 KGHDR, CDR2 SFDVKD. V lost 4 bases and J lost 3; bases outside the gene matches: 7. The CDR3 consists of 15 residues. DNA for the CDR3: TGTGCCACCAGTGACACGGGACAGCCACACACTGAAGCTTTCTTT. Its protein is CATSDTGQPHTEAFF.

This clone appeared a single time. The chain uses TRBV20-1 and TRBJ1-2, with D perhaps matching TRBD1 (5 bases). This CDR3 is 10 amino acids long. Looked up from germline, CDR1 is DFQATT and CDR2 is SNEGSKA (reference sequence). The CDR3 bases are TGCGGGACCCCTAACTATGGCTACACCTTC. Translation gives CGTPNYGYTF.

The chain employs TRBV11-2 and TRBJ1-1; the D is unclear. This CDR3 comprises 13 residues. Trimming took 2 bases from V and 1 from J, leaving 5 bases between them. The germline CDR1 and CDR2 sequences are SGHAT and FQNNGV. The CDR3 DNA sequence: TGTGCCAGCAGCTTAACAGCGAACACTGAAGCTTTCTTT. This gives the protein CASSLTANTEAFF.

The CDR3 DNA reads TGTGCCAGCAGCCCGGACAGGGAGAACACTGAAGCTTTCTTT. This encodes CASSPDRENTEAFF. V usage is TRBV7-3 and J usage is TRBJ1-1, with 8 nucleotides matching TRBD1. The CDR3 has 14 amino acids. Unmatched junction bases numbered 3, after V lost 5 bases and J lost 1 base. The germline CDR1 and CDR2 sequences are SGHTA and FQGTGA.

This clone was observed once. The J gene is TRBJ2-2, the V gene TRBV5-6; 8 bases align to TRBD1. The CDR3 spans 18 residues. Germline V CDR1 and CDR2: SGHDT, YYEEEE. Unmatched junction bases numbered 7, after V lost 0 bases and J lost 0 bases. CDR3 region: CASSLEQGASANTGELFF. CDR3 bases: TGTGCCAGCAGCTTGGAGCAGGGGGCTTCCGCGAACACCGGGGAGCTGTTTTTT.

V and J are TRBV6-5 and TRBJ1-5; D remains ambiguous. Looked up from germline, CDR1 is MNHEY and CDR2 is SVGAGI. CDR3 size: 15 residues. Between the trimmed V and J ends, which lost 6 bases and 1 base, there was a span of 13 bases. DNA for the CDR3: TGTGCCAGCAGCCGCTCCCAAGGGAGCAATCAGCCCCAGCATTTT. It codes for CASSRSQGSNQPQHF.

J is TRBJ2-7 and V is TRBV4-2, with 14 bases fitting TRBD2. From germline, CDR1 is LGHNA and CDR2 YNFKEQ. Trimming at V came to 0 bases and at J to 3 bases, leaving 7 bases not matched to a gene. CDR3 length: 18 residues. CDR3 loop: CASSQDGTSGREDYEQYF. The CDR3 DNA reads TGTGCCAGCAGCCAAGATGGGACTAGCGGGAGAGAGGACTACGAGCAGTACTTC.

V is TRBV7-9 and J is TRBJ2-2, with no clear D. The germline V gene has CDR1 SEHNR and CDR2 FQNEAQ (reference sequence). The CDR3 consists of 16 residues. Trimming took off 4 bases at V and 1 base at J, with 13 bases between the two ends. The CDR3 DNA follows: TGTGCCAGCAGCTCTAGTTTGAGTTTGAACACCGGGGAGCTGTTTTTT. Translated: CASSSSLSLNTGELFF.

The CDR3 DNA follows: TGTGCCAGCAGCGTAGGACTGGGTGGCGTCACCACTGAAGCTTTCTTT. Residues: CASSVGLGGVTTEAFF. The J gene is TRBJ1-1, the V gene TRBV9; no clear D gene. Germline assignment: CDR1 SGDLS and CDR2 YYNGEE. V lost 0 bases to trimming and J lost 4 bases, with 16 bases between them. This CDR3 is 16 amino acids long.

The sample holds one count of this clone. CDR3 amino acids: CASSIRLAGQETQYF. CDR3 nucleotide sequence: TGTGCCAGTAGTATAAGGCTAGCGGGACAAGAGACCCAGTACTTC. The gene calls are TRBV19 and TRBJ2-5; 9 bases line up with TRBD2. V lost 2 bases, J lost 2 bases, and 3 bases stayed unmatched. CDR1 and CDR2 (germline): LNHDA, SQIVND (reference sequence). The CDR3 spans 15 residues.

This chain connects TRBV28 to TRBJ1-5; possibly TRBD1 for D (5 bases). This CDR3 is built from 16 residues. V lost 7 bases and J 6 bases, leaving 22 bases between the germline ends. The germline V gene has CDR1 MDHEN and CDR2 SYDVKM. CDR3 loop: CASKRVSPGSSQPQHF. In DNA, the CDR3 is TGTGCCAGCAAAAGAGTAAGTCCAGGGTCAAGTCAGCCCCAGCATTTT.